This is a list of T cell receptor beta chains from one sample in a study of control samples from healthy donors and cancer patients. Clones were read by immunoSEQ multiplex PCR, and TCRdb kept only the in-frame ones, dropping some. The sample has about 140,000 clones, more than 85% seen once. Material for sequencing was blood. Source of these receptors: a woman aged 25 to 39 in good health. Each CDR3 is given with its conserved first and last residue. D genes are given only for firm matches. A row's size may be missing; if present it is once, few, many or a size class.

j_call,cdr3_length,clone_size,v_call,d_call,cdr3_aa,cdr3_nt
TRBJ2-2,17,NA,TRBV5-6,NA,CASSLLGLVSDTGELFF,TGTGCCAGCAGCCTTCTAGGTTTGGTGTCGGACACCGGGGAGCTGTTTTTT
TRBJ2-5,14,NA,TRBV19,NA,CASSTGTLQETQYF,TGTGCCAGTAGCACGGGGACTCTGCAAGAGACCCAGTACTTC
TRBJ1-2,15,NA,TRBV11-2,NA,CASSRPGGSYYGYTF,TGTGCCAGCAGCCGACCTGGGGGCAGCTACTATGGCTACACCTTC
TRBJ2-3,19,few,TRBV4-2,TRBD2,CASSQDGLAGGASTDTQYF,TGTGCCAGCAGCCAGGACGGACTAGCGGGAGGGGCCTCGACAGATACGCAGTATTTT
TRBJ2-3,14,NA,TRBV5-6,NA,CASSLGLATDTQYF,TGTGCCAGCAGCTTGGGTCTAGCAACAGATACGCAGTATTTT
TRBJ2-1,17,NA,TRBV3-1/TRBV3-2,NA,CASSQGRAGLHYNEQFF,TGTGCCAGCAGCCAAGGACGAGCGGGCCTGCATTACAATGAGCAGTTCTTC
TRBJ2-2,16,NA,TRBV11-1,NA,CASSPSGGELSGELFF,TGTGCCAGCAGCCCCAGCGGCGGGGAGTTATCCGGGGAGCTGTTTTTT
TRBJ1-2,12,NA,TRBV25-1,NA,CASSEVNYGYTF,TGTGCCAGCAGTGAGGTAAACTATGGCTACACCTTC
TRBJ2-3,14,NA,TRBV3-1/TRBV3-2,NA,CASSRGWDTDTQYF,TGTGCCAGCAGCCGAGGCTGGGACACAGATACGCAGTATTTT
TRBJ1-3,17,once,TRBV7-2,NA,CASSLVVSTGSGNTIYF,TGTGCCAGCAGCTTAGTTGTATCCACCGGCTCTGGAAACACCATATATTTT
TRBJ2-7,13,NA,TRBV6-6,NA,CASSYSARYEQYF,TGTGCCAGCAGTTACTCAGCGAGATACGAGCAGTACTTC